What follows are 18 T cell receptor beta chains derived from one specimen sequenced in a study of cytotoxic CD8 clonotypes in ibrutinib-treated CLL. Sequencing was performed with immunoSEQ multiplex PCR; in TCRdb, only in-frame clones are kept and a portion is missing. The repertoire holds some 85,000 clones, 75% to 80% seen once, with 20% to 25% in the top ten. Sequencing was performed on PBMCs, taken after 24 months of ibrutinib treatment. Source of these receptors: a human donor with chronic lymphocytic leukemia.

The CDR3 nucleotides are TGTGCCAGCACCCGTGGGTTAACTAATGAAAAACTGTTTTTT. Its protein is CASTRGLTNEKLFF. The rearrangement joins TRBV28 to TRBJ1-4; D gene ambiguous. V was trimmed by 7 bases and J by 1 base, leaving 10 bases between them. Germline V gene sequence: CDR1 MDHEN, CDR2 SYDVKM. The length of the CDR3 is 14 residues.

This chain connects TRBV9 to TRBJ1-1; TRBD1 matches 7 bases. CDR3 length: 17 residues. The V segment lost 3 bases and the J segment 1 base; nucleotides outside the gene matches: 12. Germline V gives CDR1 SGDLS, CDR2 YYNGEE. CDR3 residues: CASSADPDRAGNTEAFF. As DNA, the CDR3 is TGTGCCAGCAGCGCGGACCCCGACAGGGCTGGGAACACTGAAGCTTTCTTT.

The chain has TRBV6-4 and TRBJ2-1; TRBD2 matches at 7 bases. CDR3 length equals 16 residues. With 2 bases clipped from V and 5 bases from J, the junction kept 9 bases outside the gene matches. CDR1 is MRHNA and CDR2 is SNTAGT in the germline V gene. The CDR3 bases are TGTGCCAGCAGTGACGGTACTAGCGTCGGTAACAATGAGCAGTTCTTC. Translated, it gives CASSDGTSVGNNEQFF.

This clone was seen just once. This chain links TRBV7-9 with TRBJ1-4, with 7 bases identical to TRBD1. Germline V gene data show CDR1 as SEHNR and CDR2 as FQNEAQ (reference sequence). The CDR3 runs 15 residues. V trimming: 5 bases; J trimming: 2 bases; junction bases outside the gene matches: 5. CDR3 loop: CASSPSTGTNEKLFF. The CDR3 DNA follows: TGTGCCAGCAGCCCCTCGACAGGGACTAATGAAAAACTGTTTTTT.

V gene TRBV2 combines with J gene TRBJ2-7; TRBD2 aligns across 8 bases. V dropped 6 bases and J dropped 2; count of bases not matched to a gene: 6. Germline-derived CDR1 and CDR2 are SNHLY and FYNNEI. The CDR3 covers 14 residues. In DNA form, the CDR3 reads TGTGCCAGCAGGGGGGGACTAGTGACCTACGAGCAGTACTTC. Protein: CASRGGLVTYEQYF.

This clone was seen more than once but under ten times. The chain is built from TRBV6-8 and TRBJ2-7; 9 bases agree with TRBD2. This CDR3 spans 14 amino acids. J gave up 5 bases and V 6 bases, and 8 bases lay outside the gene matches. CDR1 and CDR2 from the germline V gene are MNHGY and SAAAGT. This CDR3 reads CASRFKGLANEQYF. The CDR3 nucleotides read TGTGCCAGCAGGTTTAAGGGACTAGCAAACGAGCAGTACTTC.

The chain uses TRBV5-5 and TRBJ1-2; maybe TRBD1 (5 bases). This CDR3 is built from 13 residues. The germline V gene encodes CDR1 SGHKS and CDR2 YYEKEE (reference sequence). V was trimmed by 4 bases and J by 6 bases, leaving 13 bases between them. The CDR3 sequence is CASSLGDFDGYTF. The CDR3 DNA reads TGTGCCAGCAGCCTGGGGGATTTTGATGGCTACACCTTC. The full variable domain, rest sourced from reference TRBV5-5 and TRBJ1-2, is DAGVTQSPTHLIKTRGQQVTLRCSPISGHKSVSWYQQVLGQGPQFIFQYYEKEERGRGNFPDRFSARQFPNYSSELNVNALLLGDSALYLCASSLGDFDGYTFGSGTRLTVV.

This clone was counted a few times. The chain combines TRBV18 with TRBJ1-4; D is perhaps TRBD1 (5 bases). CDR1 is KGHSH and CDR2 is LQKENI in the germline V gene. The V gene lost 2 bases and the J gene lost 5 bases, with 15 bases spanning the gap. CDR3 length: 16 amino acids. The CDR3 sequence: CASSPGFGARNEKLFF. The CDR3 nucleotides read TGTGCCAGCTCACCAGGGTTCGGGGCCCGGAATGAAAAACTGTTTTTT.

This clone has just one count. The genes are TRBV5-4 and TRBJ2-3, with D perhaps matching TRBD1 (6 bases). Trimming took 3 bases from V and 2 from J, leaving 19 bases between them. CDR1 and CDR2 from the germline V gene are SGHNT and YYREEE (reference sequence). This CDR3 has 17 residues. The chain's CDR3 is CASSSKGGQLSTDTQYF. The CDR3 DNA follows: TGTGCCAGCAGCTCCAAAGGGGGTCAACTATCCACAGATACGCAGTATTTT.

This chain links TRBV2 with TRBJ1-3; D might be TRBD1 (6 bases). V lost 7 bases and J 3 bases, leaving 19 bases between the germline ends. The CDR3 has 16 residues. The germline CDR1 and CDR2 sequences are SNHLY and FYNNEI. The CDR3 region is CASKPQGAVGGNTIYF. CDR3 nucleotide sequence: TGTGCCAGCAAACCACAGGGAGCAGTAGGTGGAAACACCATATATTTT.

This chain links TRBV28 with TRBJ1-1, with D tentatively TRBD1 (6 bases). CDR3 length: 14 amino acids. Between the trimmed V and J ends, which lost 5 bases and 4 bases, there was a span of 14 bases. CDR1 is MDHEN, CDR2 SYDVKM, per germline. For the CDR3, the DNA is TGTGCCAGCAGTCGTCAGGGGATAGGCACTGAAGCTTTCTTT. It codes for CASSRQGIGTEAFF.

This clone is labeled large (0.1 to 1%). This rearrangement joins TRBV28 to TRBJ1-2, with D hard to call. The CDR3 extends over 12 amino acids. Deletions cut 5 bases from V and 5 bases from J, with 9 bases between. Germline lookup yields CDR1 MDHEN and CDR2 SYDVKM. The CDR3 bases are TGTGCCAGCAGTGAGGTTGGGTATGGCTACACCTTC. Translated: CASSEVGYGYTF.

This clone was detected many times. The genes are TRBV6-1 and TRBJ1-1, with unresolved D. This CDR3 is built from 13 residues. The germline V gene encodes CDR1 MNHNS and CDR2 SASEGT. V gave up 7 bases and J gave up 0 bases, with 9 bases separating them. The CDR3 DNA reads as TGTGCCAGCATTTTCCGGATGAACACTGAAGCTTTCTTT. Translated, it gives CASIFRMNTEAFF.

The genes are TRBV21-1 and TRBJ2-7; TRBD2, as called in the table, went unchecked against the DNA. TRBV21-1 is listed as a pseudogene. The CDR3 runs 14 residues. In nucleotides, the CDR3 is TGTGCCAGCAGCGGGACTAGCGGAACCTACGAGCAGTACTTC. Amino acids: CASSGTSGTYEQYF.

This clone has more than one count but fewer than ten. This rearrangement joins TRBV28 to TRBJ1-5; D call uncertain. The CDR3 is 14 residues long. V gave up 5 bases and J gave up 1 base, with 9 bases separating them. Germline V gene lookup returns CDR1 MDHEN and CDR2 SYDVKM. This CDR3 is CASSTDPSNQPQHF. DNA of the CDR3: TGTGCCAGCAGTACTGACCCCAGCAATCAGCCCCAGCATTTT.

The sample holds a few counts of this clone. The rearrangement joins TRBV18 to TRBJ2-5; TRBD2 aligns across 8 bases. The CDR3 spans 16 residues. CDR1 is KGHSH and CDR2 is LQKENI in the germline V gene. V shed 1 base and J 4 bases; nucleotides not matched to a gene: 8. The CDR3 sequence: CASSPRETGTRETQYF. The CDR3 bases are TGTGCCAGCTCACCACGAGAAACCGGGACTAGAGAGACCCAGTACTTC.

The chain couples TRBV15 to TRBJ2-1; D possibly uses TRBD1 or TRBD2 (7 bases each). V dropped 1 base and J dropped 9 bases, with 22 bases sitting between them. This CDR3 spans 17 amino acids. CDR1 LNHNV and CDR2 YYDKDF come from the germline V gene (reference sequence). In DNA form, the CDR3 reads TGTGCCACCAGCAGAGCCGGGGGGAACCGGGACAGCGGTGAGCAGTTCTTC. The encoded protein is CATSRAGGNRDSGEQFF. The full variable domain, completed using reference TRBV15 and TRBJ2-1, is DAMVIQNPRYQVTQFGKPVTLSCSQTLNHNVMYWYQQKSSQAPKLLFHYYDKDFNNEADTPDNFQSRRPNTSFCFLDIRSPGLGDTAMYLCATSRAGGNRDSGEQFFGPGTRLTVL.

This chain joins TRBV9 and TRBJ1-3; no reliable D call. CDR3 length equals 15 residues. Germline V CDR1 and CDR2: SGDLS, YYNGEE. Trimming removed 0 bases from V and 2 bases from J, with 9 bases in between. CDR3 in DNA: TGTGCCAGCAGCGTAGGCCCGGAGGCTGGAAACACCATATATTTT. It encodes CASSVGPEAGNTIYF. Complete variable domain (other parts from reference TRBV9 and TRBJ1-3): DSGVTQTPKHLITATGQRVTLRCSPRSGDLSVYWYQQSLDQGLQFLIQYYNGEERAKGNILERFSAQQFPDLHSELNLSSLELGDSALYFCASSVGPEAGNTIYFGEGSWLTVV.